This TCR beta chain was identified during a study of ipilimumab plus nivolumab after autologous stem cell transplantation. Study-wide results and limits: Authors suggest TCR repertoire, Treg phenotype and gut microbiota support further study.

This clone has only a few counts. What it recognizes is unknown. Per germline, CDR1 SGDLS and CDR2 YYNGEE. There are 15 residues in the CDR3. V lost 1 base and J lost 3; bases outside the gene matches: 2. Repertoires were generated with immunoSEQ multiplex PCR, while TCRdb's copy carries only in-frame clones and drops some. Of tens of thousands of clones listed, 75% to 85% are singletons. The sequences come from PBMCs, collected in a trial of ipilimumab plus nivolumab as post-transplant consolidation. The chain recombines TRBV9 with TRBJ1-1; TRBD1 matches 11 bases. The sequence came from a male donor with diffuse large B-cell lymphoma. The CDR3 loop is CASSVTGQGDTEAFF. The CDR3 nucleotides are TGTGCCAGCAGCGTAACGGGACAGGGGGACACTGAAGCTTTCTTT.